What follows is one T cell receptor (beta chain) and its context. The trim removed 6 bases at V and 5 bases at J, leaving 14 bases unmatched. This CDR3 has 17 residues. Germline V gene sequence: CDR1 LNHDA, CDR2 SQIVND (reference sequence). The repertoire was sequenced with immunoSEQ multiplex PCR; TCRdb's copy has only in-frame clones and lacks some. The sample comprises fewer than 250,000 clones, roughly 92% of which are singletons, and 0.82% rests with the top ten. This entry is derived from a study of blood T cell repertoires in COVID-19. This TCR was sampled from a man aged 60-69 years with COVID-19, enrolled during active disease. Sequencing used peripheral blood. V gene TRBV19 combines with J gene TRBJ2-7, with 12 bases that match TRBD2. CDR3 in DNA: TGTGCCAGTAGCAAACTAGCGGGGGGCTCGGTGGTCAACGAGCAGTACTTC. Translation gives CASSKLAGGSVVNEQYF.